This T cell receptor (beta chain) derives from a study of blood T cell repertoires in COVID-19. Background on the study: The United States, Italy and Spain were the sources of the acute and convalescent COVID-19 samples. T cells, B-cell-depleted T cells, or PBMCs supplied cDNA or gDNA.

Per the germline V gene, CDR1 is SGHDT and CDR2 is YYEEEE. V lost 4 bases, J lost 6 bases, and 12 bases stayed unmatched. The CDR3 loop spans 15 amino acids. Original handling: Amplification from reference gene primers served as the basis for estimated nucleated cell counts. The assay was immunoSEQ multiplex PCR, and TCRdb's table has in-frame clones only and misses some. The V and J calls and the clone size are those of that table, but D and trimming were determined from the DNA. This sample yields some 180,000 clones, of which about 70% are seen a single time; roughly 9.4% belongs to the top ten. The receptor was derived from a woman between 45 and 60 years old with active or convalescent COVID-19. The sequenced sample was peripheral blood. This chain links TRBV5-6 with TRBJ2-5, with 7 bases matching TRBD1. The CDR3 reads CASSHDRVKGKTQYF. The CDR3 nucleotides are TGTGCCAGCAGCCATGACAGGGTTAAGGGGAAGACCCAGTACTTC.